This is a list of T cell receptor beta chains from one sample in a study of blood T cell repertoires in COVID-19. Sequencing was performed with immunoSEQ multiplex PCR; in TCRdb, only in-frame clones are kept and a portion is missing. Seen here are 200,000 or so clones, 82% observed once, and the top ten hold approximately 6.9%. Sequencing was carried out using peripheral blood. These TCRs come from a human donor with acute or convalescent COVID-19. The donor label of this sample is uncertain. CDR3s include the opening cysteine and the closing phenylalanine or tryptophan. The order of the fields is CDR3 protein, CDR3 DNA, D gene, CDR3 length, J gene, clone size, V gene. D genes are given only for firm matches. Clone size is given for some rows only: seen once, a few or many times, or a class if the clone is expanded.

cdr3_aa: CASRLTSSGETQYF
cdr3_nt: TGTGCCAGCAGACTGACTAGTTCTGGAGAGACCCAGTACTTC
d_call: .
cdr3_length: 14
j_call: TRBJ2-5
clone_size: .
v_call: TRBV5-6

cdr3_aa: CASSSGLAGVGTDTQYF
cdr3_nt: TGTGCCAGCAGCTCGGGACTAGCGGGAGTTGGTACAGATACGCAGTATTTT
d_call: TRBD2
cdr3_length: 17
j_call: TRBJ2-3
clone_size: .
v_call: TRBV5-8

cdr3_aa: CASRWTSGSYNEQFF
cdr3_nt: TGTGCCAGCAGGTGGACTAGCGGATCCTACAATGAGCAGTTCTTC
d_call: TRBD2
cdr3_length: 15
j_call: TRBJ2-1
clone_size: once
v_call: TRBV27

cdr3_aa: CASSYHRVGAGELFF
cdr3_nt: TGTGCCAGCAGTTATCACAGGGTAGGGGCCGGGGAGCTGTTTTTT
d_call: .
cdr3_length: 15
j_call: TRBJ2-2
clone_size: .
v_call: TRBV6-5

cdr3_aa: CASSLNPSYEQYF
cdr3_nt: TGTGCCAGCAGCCTAAATCCCTCCTACGAGCAGTACTTC
d_call: .
cdr3_length: 13
j_call: TRBJ2-7
clone_size: .
v_call: TRBV11-2

cdr3_aa: CASSRSLVQETQYF
cdr3_nt: TGTGCCAGCAGCAGGAGCTTGGTGCAAGAGACCCAGTACTTC
d_call: .
cdr3_length: 14
j_call: TRBJ2-5
clone_size: .
v_call: TRBV9

cdr3_aa: CAIRRGLNYGYTF
cdr3_nt: TGTGCCATCAGGAGGGGGCTTAACTATGGCTACACCTTC
d_call: TRBD1
cdr3_length: 13
j_call: TRBJ1-2
clone_size: .
v_call: TRBV10-3

cdr3_aa: CASNGQGGPYEQYF
cdr3_nt: TGCGCCAGCAACGGACAGGGGGGCCCCTACGAGCAGTACTTC
d_call: TRBD1
cdr3_length: 14
j_call: TRBJ2-7
clone_size: once
v_call: TRBV5-1

cdr3_aa: CASSLGGDEQFF
cdr3_nt: TGTGCCAGCAGCTTAGGCGGGGATGAGCAGTTCTTC
d_call: .
cdr3_length: 12
j_call: TRBJ2-1
clone_size: few
v_call: TRBV11-3

cdr3_aa: CASSLTGGGGEKLFF
cdr3_nt: TGCGCCAGCAGCTTAACCGGGGGTGGCGGTGAAAAACTGTTTTTT
d_call: .
cdr3_length: 15
j_call: TRBJ1-4
clone_size: once
v_call: TRBV5-1

cdr3_aa: CASSVAGNPSSYNEQFF
cdr3_nt: TGTGCCAGCAGCGTAGCAGGAAATCCCAGCTCCTACAATGAGCAGTTCTTC
d_call: .
cdr3_length: 17
j_call: TRBJ2-1
clone_size: .
v_call: TRBV9

cdr3_aa: CASSRGVGDTQYF
cdr3_nt: TGTGCCAGCTCACGCGGAGTTGGGGATACGCAGTATTTT
d_call: .
cdr3_length: 13
j_call: TRBJ2-3
clone_size: .
v_call: TRBV18

cdr3_aa: CASSLDRGPGYTF
cdr3_nt: TGTGCCAGCAGCTTGGACAGGGGTCCTGGCTACACCTTC
d_call: TRBD1
cdr3_length: 13
j_call: TRBJ1-2
clone_size: .
v_call: TRBV5-6

cdr3_aa: CASRVAGGPYEQYF
cdr3_nt: TGTGCCAGTAGGGTAGCGGGAGGCCCCTACGAGCAGTACTTC
d_call: TRBD2
cdr3_length: 14
j_call: TRBJ2-7
clone_size: .
v_call: TRBV19

cdr3_aa: CASSVYGRINNEQFF
cdr3_nt: TGCGCCAGCAGTGTTTACGGGAGGATCAACAATGAGCAGTTCTTC
d_call: TRBD2
cdr3_length: 15
j_call: TRBJ2-1
clone_size: .
v_call: TRBV10-2

cdr3_aa: CAAGSGRGGNEQFF
cdr3_nt: TGTGCCGCGGGATCTGGGCGGGGAGGGAATGAGCAGTTCTTC
d_call: TRBD2
cdr3_length: 14
j_call: TRBJ2-1
clone_size: .
v_call: TRBV2

cdr3_aa: CASSPLLALVYEQYF
cdr3_nt: TGTGCCAGCAGTCCTTTACTAGCCCTTGTCTACGAGCAGTACTTC
d_call: .
cdr3_length: 15
j_call: TRBJ2-7
clone_size: .
v_call: TRBV27

cdr3_aa: CASSPDGGNQPQHF
cdr3_nt: TGTGCCAGCAGCCCGGACGGGGGGAATCAGCCCCAGCATTTT
d_call: .
cdr3_length: 14
j_call: TRBJ1-5
clone_size: .
v_call: TRBV7-9

cdr3_aa: CASSRDRTSYEQYF
cdr3_nt: TGTGCCAGCAGCCGGGACAGGACCTCCTACGAGCAGTACTTC
d_call: TRBD1
cdr3_length: 14
j_call: TRBJ2-7
clone_size: .
v_call: TRBV2

cdr3_aa: CASSPGTGGLREQFF
cdr3_nt: TGTGCCAGCAGCCCCGGGACAGGGGGCTTGAGGGAGCAGTTCTTC
d_call: .
cdr3_length: 15
j_call: TRBJ2-1
clone_size: once
v_call: TRBV21-1

cdr3_aa: CASGQSAQGYTF
cdr3_nt: TGTGCCAGCGGGCAGTCGGCGCAAGGCTACACCTTC
d_call: .
cdr3_length: 12
j_call: TRBJ1-2
clone_size: .
v_call: TRBV2

cdr3_aa: CASSLASENTEAFF
cdr3_nt: TGCGCCAGCAGCTTGGCCTCAGAGAACACTGAAGCTTTCTTT
d_call: .
cdr3_length: 14
j_call: TRBJ1-1
clone_size: few
v_call: TRBV5-1

cdr3_aa: CASSNLEGGVSPLHF
cdr3_nt: TGTGCCAGCAGTAATTTAGAAGGGGGGGTTTCACCCCTCCACTTT
d_call: .
cdr3_length: 15
j_call: TRBJ1-6
clone_size: .
v_call: TRBV2

cdr3_aa: CSVGKAEDTEAFF
cdr3_nt: TGCAGCGTTGGTAAGGCCGAGGACACTGAAGCTTTCTTT
d_call: .
cdr3_length: 13
j_call: TRBJ1-1
clone_size: .
v_call: TRBV29-1

cdr3_aa: CASSETGLSYTIYF
cdr3_nt: TGTGCCAGCAGTGAAACCGGACTATCTTACACCATATATTTT
d_call: .
cdr3_length: 14
j_call: TRBJ1-3
clone_size: .
v_call: TRBV6-1

cdr3_aa: CASSLPREGATQYF
cdr3_nt: TGTGCCAGCAGCTTACCGCGGGAGGGAGCGACCCAGTACTTC
d_call: TRBD2
cdr3_length: 14
j_call: TRBJ2-5
clone_size: few
v_call: TRBV7-9

cdr3_aa: CASSLGQGFEKLFF
cdr3_nt: TGCGCCAGCAGCTTGGGACAGGGGTTTGAAAAACTGTTTTTT
d_call: TRBD1
cdr3_length: 14
j_call: TRBJ1-4
clone_size: .
v_call: TRBV5-1

cdr3_aa: CASRGGQQPQHF
cdr3_nt: TGTGCCAGCAGGGGGGGGCAGCAGCCCCAGCATTTT
d_call: .
cdr3_length: 12
j_call: TRBJ1-5
clone_size: .
v_call: TRBV28

cdr3_aa: CASSMLQGYGRTEAFF
cdr3_nt: TGTGCCAGTAGTATGCTACAGGGTTACGGACGGACTGAAGCTTTCTTT
d_call: .
cdr3_length: 16
j_call: TRBJ1-1
clone_size: once
v_call: TRBV19

cdr3_aa: CASSLGAGHNEKLFF
cdr3_nt: TGCGCCAGCAGCTTGGGGGCAGGGCATAATGAAAAACTGTTTTTT
d_call: .
cdr3_length: 15
j_call: TRBJ1-4
clone_size: once
v_call: TRBV5-1

cdr3_aa: CAIGQGRGEKLFF
cdr3_nt: TGTGCCATAGGACAAGGGAGGGGTGAAAAACTGTTTTTT
d_call: .
cdr3_length: 13
j_call: TRBJ1-4
clone_size: .
v_call: TRBV10-3

cdr3_aa: CASSQDRGTYNEQFF
cdr3_nt: TGCGCCAGCAGCCAAGATCGCGGCACCTACAATGAGCAGTTCTTC
d_call: .
cdr3_length: 15
j_call: TRBJ2-1
clone_size: .
v_call: TRBV4-3

cdr3_aa: CASSTGKNNEKLFF
cdr3_nt: TGTGCCAGCAGCACCGGGAAGAATAATGAAAAACTGTTTTTT
d_call: .
cdr3_length: 14
j_call: TRBJ1-4
clone_size: .
v_call: TRBV2

cdr3_aa: CASSQERGQYGYTF
cdr3_nt: TGCGCCAGCAGCCAAGAAAGAGGCCAGTATGGCTACACCTTC
d_call: .
cdr3_length: 14
j_call: TRBJ1-2
clone_size: many
v_call: TRBV4-1

cdr3_aa: CASSESSGGSINEKLFF
cdr3_nt: TGTGCCAGCAGTGAAAGCTCAGGAGGCTCCATCAATGAAAAACTGTTTTTT
d_call: .
cdr3_length: 17
j_call: TRBJ1-4
clone_size: .
v_call: TRBV6-1

cdr3_aa: CASTRGFYNEQFF
cdr3_nt: TGTGCCAGTACTCGCGGGTTCTACAATGAGCAGTTCTTC
d_call: .
cdr3_length: 13
j_call: TRBJ2-1
clone_size: .
v_call: TRBV19

cdr3_aa: CASSLEIGDTYEQYF
cdr3_nt: TGTGCCAGCAGCTTAGAGATTGGGGACACCTACGAGCAGTACTTC
d_call: .
cdr3_length: 15
j_call: TRBJ2-7
clone_size: many
v_call: TRBV11-2

cdr3_aa: CASSHPLARDTGELFF
cdr3_nt: TGTGCCAGCAGCCATCCTCTAGCGAGAGACACCGGGGAGCTGTTTTTT
d_call: .
cdr3_length: 16
j_call: TRBJ2-2
clone_size: .
v_call: TRBV3-1/TRBV3-2

cdr3_aa: CASGQGIYEQYF
cdr3_nt: TGTGCCAGCGGACAGGGTATCTACGAGCAGTACTTC
d_call: TRBD1
cdr3_length: 12
j_call: TRBJ2-7
clone_size: .
v_call: TRBV28

cdr3_aa: CASSPRQGNTEAFF
cdr3_nt: TGTGCCAGCAGCCCTCGACAGGGGAACACTGAAGCTTTCTTT
d_call: TRBD1
cdr3_length: 14
j_call: TRBJ1-1
clone_size: .
v_call: TRBV5-8

cdr3_aa: CASSVEQSSTGELFF
cdr3_nt: TGTGCCAGCAGCGTAGAACAGTCCAGCACCGGGGAGCTGTTTTTT
d_call: .
cdr3_length: 15
j_call: TRBJ2-2
clone_size: .
v_call: TRBV9

cdr3_aa: CASSQWGTASGANVLTF
cdr3_nt: TGTGCCAGCAGCCAATGGGGGACAGCTTCTGGGGCCAACGTCCTGACTTTC
d_call: TRBD1
cdr3_length: 17
j_call: TRBJ2-6
clone_size: .
v_call: TRBV3-1/TRBV3-2

cdr3_aa: CASSLAGTGGTEAFF
cdr3_nt: TGTGCCAGCAGCTTGGCCGGGACAGGGGGCACTGAAGCTTTCTTT
d_call: TRBD1
cdr3_length: 15
j_call: TRBJ1-1
clone_size: once
v_call: TRBV5-4

cdr3_aa: CASSSVLAYEQYF
cdr3_nt: TGCGCCAGCAGCTCAGTTCTCGCCTACGAGCAGTACTTC
d_call: .
cdr3_length: 13
j_call: TRBJ2-7
clone_size: .
v_call: TRBV5-1

cdr3_aa: CASSSMGQPNEKLFF
cdr3_nt: TGTGCCAGCAGCTCAATGGGACAGCCGAATGAAAAACTGTTTTTT
d_call: TRBD1
cdr3_length: 15
j_call: TRBJ1-4
clone_size: .
v_call: TRBV7-8

cdr3_aa: CASSAGAGGPGEQYF
cdr3_nt: TGCGCCAGCAGTGCCGGAGCGGGAGGGCCGGGAGAGCAGTACTTC
d_call: TRBD2
cdr3_length: 15
j_call: TRBJ2-7
clone_size: few
v_call: TRBV10-1

cdr3_aa: CASSQEGVYGNTIYF
cdr3_nt: TGTGCCAGCAGCCAAGAAGGGGTGTACGGAAACACCATATATTTT
d_call: .
cdr3_length: 15
j_call: TRBJ1-3
clone_size: .
v_call: TRBV3-1/TRBV3-2

cdr3_aa: CASSSQAGGITDTQYF
cdr3_nt: TGTGCCAGCAGCTCCCAAGCGGGAGGGATCACAGATACGCAGTATTTT
d_call: TRBD2
cdr3_length: 16
j_call: TRBJ2-3
clone_size: .
v_call: TRBV5-6

cdr3_aa: CASSLGQGEPDTQYF
cdr3_nt: TGTGCCAGCAGCCTGGGACAGGGGGAGCCAGATACGCAGTATTTT
d_call: TRBD1
cdr3_length: 15
j_call: TRBJ2-3
clone_size: .
v_call: TRBV7-9

cdr3_aa: CASSESGGDSGTVPSGANVLTF
cdr3_nt: TGCGCCAGCAGTGAATCGGGGGGGGATTCCGGGACAGTTCCCTCTGGGGCCAACGTCCTGACTTTC
d_call: .
cdr3_length: 22
j_call: TRBJ2-6
clone_size: .
v_call: TRBV10-1

cdr3_aa: CASSSGQGVSNQPQHF
cdr3_nt: TGTGCCAGCAGCTCCGGACAGGGGGTCAGCAATCAGCCCCAGCATTTT
d_call: TRBD1
cdr3_length: 16
j_call: TRBJ1-5
clone_size: .
v_call: TRBV5-8

cdr3_aa: CASSPGFTEAFF
cdr3_nt: TGTGCCAGCAGTCCAGGGTTCACTGAAGCTTTCTTT
d_call: .
cdr3_length: 12
j_call: TRBJ1-1
clone_size: once
v_call: TRBV6-5

cdr3_aa: CASSQQGPSGNTIYF
cdr3_nt: TGTGCCAGCAGCCAACAGGGGCCCTCTGGAAACACCATATATTTT
d_call: .
cdr3_length: 15
j_call: TRBJ1-3
clone_size: .
v_call: TRBV3-1/TRBV3-2

cdr3_aa: CASSTGGSATDTQYF
cdr3_nt: TGTGCCAGCAGTACTGGCGGCAGCGCCACAGATACGCAGTATTTT
d_call: .
cdr3_length: 15
j_call: TRBJ2-3
clone_size: few
v_call: TRBV2

cdr3_aa: CASRDRALAGELFF
cdr3_nt: TGTGCCAGTAGGGACAGGGCATTGGCCGGGGAGCTGTTTTTT
d_call: TRBD1
cdr3_length: 14
j_call: TRBJ2-2
clone_size: .
v_call: TRBV19

cdr3_aa: CASSLEGGVVGEKLFF
cdr3_nt: TGCGCCAGCAGCTTGGAAGGCGGGGTGGTGGGGGAAAAACTGTTTTTT
d_call: .
cdr3_length: 16
j_call: TRBJ1-4
clone_size: once
v_call: TRBV5-1

cdr3_aa: CASSRARGDRAGGGYTF
cdr3_nt: TGTGCCAGCAGTCGCGCACGGGGGGACAGGGCAGGTGGTGGCTACACCTTC
d_call: TRBD1
cdr3_length: 17
j_call: TRBJ1-2
clone_size: .
v_call: TRBV27

cdr3_aa: CASSLAGLRNTGELFF
cdr3_nt: TGTGCCAGCAGCCTCGCGGGACTAAGGAACACCGGGGAGCTGTTTTTT
d_call: TRBD2
cdr3_length: 16
j_call: TRBJ2-2
clone_size: .
v_call: TRBV9

cdr3_aa: CASSLDQGRTGELFF
cdr3_nt: TGTGCCAGCAGCTTAGATCAGGGGAGAACCGGGGAGCTGTTTTTT
d_call: .
cdr3_length: 15
j_call: TRBJ2-2
clone_size: .
v_call: TRBV7-2

cdr3_aa: CASSPTTGKRNQPQHF
cdr3_nt: TGTGCCAGCAGCCCAACCACAGGGAAGCGCAATCAGCCCCAGCATTTT
d_call: .
cdr3_length: 16
j_call: TRBJ1-5
clone_size: .
v_call: TRBV14